One sample yielded the 25 T cell receptor beta chains listed below, sequenced in a study of T cell responses to AZD1222 COVID-19 vaccine. Assay used: immunoSEQ multiplex PCR; TCRdb lists only in-frame clones, some missing. The sample yields about 54,000 clones, roughly 90% seen once. Sequences were derived from peripheral blood, sampled on day 0 of AZD1222 vaccination. These receptors originate from an adult in good health.

V gene TRBV28 combines with J gene TRBJ2-7; either TRBD1 or TRBD2 may fit D (5 bases each). Trimming took 7 bases from V and 5 from J, leaving 15 bases between them. There are 13 residues in the CDR3. Germline values: CDR1 MDHEN, CDR2 SYDVKM. The CDR3 loop is CASINSGSDEQYF. The CDR3 DNA follows: TGTGCCAGCATAAATTCAGGGAGCGACGAGCAGTACTTC. The variable domain in full, with the rest retrieved from reference TRBV28 and TRBJ2-7, is DVKVTQSSRYLVKRTGEKVFLECVQDMDHENMFWYRQDPGLGLRLIYFSYDVKMKEKGDIPEGYSVSREKKERFSLILESASTNQTSMYLCASINSGSDEQYFGPGTRLTVT.

The chain has TRBV7-9 and TRBJ1-2; no clear D gene. The CDR3 is 14 amino acids. Deletions cut 0 bases from V and 0 bases from J, with 5 bases between. Germline assignment: CDR1 SEHNR and CDR2 FQNEAQ (reference sequence). CDR3: CASSLAFSNYGYTF. In DNA, the CDR3 is TGTGCCAGCAGCTTAGCCTTTTCTAACTATGGCTACACCTTC.

The sample holds a few counts of this clone. The genes are TRBV19 and TRBJ1-1; D may be TRBD1 (5 bases). CDR1 and CDR2 (germline): LNHDA, SQIVND (reference sequence). The CDR3 totals 14 residues. V shed 1 base and J shed 7 bases, with 13 bases lying between them. CDR3 nucleotide sequence: TGTGCCAGTAGTATAGGTTCGGGGGTGGTTGAAGCTTTCTTT. Protein: CASSIGSGVVEAFF.

This clone was detected only once. The rearrangement uses TRBV18 and TRBJ1-4; D is undetermined. CDR3 length: 17 amino acids. Germline CDR1 reads KGHSH; CDR2 reads LQKENI. V was shortened by 2 bases and J by 8 bases, with 21 bases between the two germline ends. The CDR3 bases are TGTGCCAGCTCACCAAGCACCTCAGCCGGGGAGGCGGAAAAACTGTTTTTT. It encodes CASSPSTSAGEAEKLFF.

The rearrangement joins TRBV18 to TRBJ2-5; D perhaps matches TRBD1 (5 bases). Germline loops: CDR1 KGHSH, CDR2 LQKENI. There are 12 residues in the CDR3. V gave up 4 bases and J gave up 5 bases, with 8 bases separating them. CDR3 in DNA: TGTGCCAGCTCACTAAGGGGCGAGACCCAGTACTTC. Its translation: CASSLRGETQYF.

This chain joins TRBV3-1 (or the pseudogene TRBV3-2) and TRBJ2-3; 9 nucleotides match TRBD1. With V trimmed by 5 bases and J by 2 bases, 8 bases remained unmatched. From germline, CDR1 is LGHDT and CDR2 YNNKEL (reference sequence). The CDR3 is made up of 16 amino acids. The CDR3 DNA is TGTGCCAGCAGCGCCCGGACAGGGGTAGACACAGATACGCAGTATTTT. Translation gives CASSARTGVDTDTQYF.

This sequence joins TRBV6-5 and TRBJ2-2, with TRBD1 matching 7 bases. In germline, CDR1 is MNHEY, CDR2 SVGAGI. Trimming cost V 6 bases and J 2 bases; bases outside gene matches: 3. The CDR3 sequence is 14 residues long. CDR3 sequence (DNA): TGTGCCAGCAGCCGGACAGGCAACACCGGGGAGCTGTTTTTT. It yields the protein CASSRTGNTGELFF.

V usage is TRBV3-1 (or the pseudogene TRBV3-2) and J usage is TRBJ1-1; no clear D gene. The V end was cut by 7 bases, the J end by 0 bases, with 18 bases between. This CDR3 region has 16 residues. Germline V gives CDR1 LGHDT, CDR2 YNNKEL (reference sequence). Written as DNA, the CDR3 is TGTGCCAGCACCCCCCGCGGGAACTACATGAACACTGAAGCTTTCTTT. It encodes CASTPRGNYMNTEAFF.

V usage is TRBV5-4 and J usage is TRBJ1-1; a possible D gene is TRBD1 (5 bases). The germline gives CDR1 SGHNT, CDR2 YYREEE (reference sequence). Deletions cut 4 bases from V and 1 base from J, with 14 bases between. The CDR3 is 15 amino acids. The CDR3 region is CASSRGHRQNTEAFF. In DNA form, the CDR3 reads TGTGCCAGCAGCCGCGGCCACAGGCAGAACACTGAAGCTTTCTTT.

The chain recombines TRBV10-3 with TRBJ2-7; 10 bases fit TRBD2. The CDR3 sequence is 13 residues long. With 4 bases clipped from V and 4 bases from J, the junction kept 1 base outside the gene matches. The germline V gene has CDR1 ENHRY and CDR2 SYGVKD. CDR3 region: CAISASGSYEQYF. CDR3 sequence (DNA): TGTGCCATCAGTGCTAGCGGGAGTTACGAGCAGTACTTC.

This rearrangement joins TRBV28 to TRBJ1-5, with 9 positions matching TRBD1. The germline V gene has CDR1 MDHEN and CDR2 SYDVKM. This CDR3 has 14 amino acids. V was pared by 4 bases and J by 6 bases, with 4 bases of the junction left unmatched. CDR3 DNA sequence: TGTGCCAGCAGTTCGGGGGACAGGGCTCAGCCCCAGCATTTT. Protein product: CASSSGDRAQPQHF.

This chain connects TRBV7-8 to TRBJ2-7, with unresolved D. Germline values: CDR1 SGHVS, CDR2 FQNEAQ. CDR3 length: 15 residues. V dropped 5 bases and J dropped 2 bases, with 16 bases sitting between them. CDR3 nucleotide sequence: TGTGCCAGCAGCCGAGCGACAATTCGAACCTACGAGCAGTACTTC. Translating gives CASSRATIRTYEQYF. Full variable domain (rest looked up from reference TRBV7-8 and TRBJ2-7): GAGVSQSPRYKVAKRGQDVALRCDPISGHVSLFWYQQALGQGPEFLTYFQNEAQLDKSGLPSDRFFAERPEGSVSTLKIQRTQQEDSAVYLCASSRATIRTYEQYFGPGTRLTVT.

The genes are TRBV15 and TRBJ2-1; no clear D gene. There are 14 residues in the CDR3. V lost 0 bases and J lost 8, with 11 bases in between. Germline V CDR1 and CDR2: LNHNV, YYDKDF (reference sequence). Written as DNA, the CDR3 is TGTGCCACCAGCAGAGATACTGCGGCGGATGAGCAGTTCTTC. Translated: CATSRDTAADEQFF.

V usage is TRBV28 and J usage is TRBJ1-1, with D maybe TRBD1 (6 bases). V lost 3 bases, J lost 2 bases, and 10 bases lay in between. Germline assignment: CDR1 MDHEN and CDR2 SYDVKM. The CDR3 contains 14 residues. CDR3 region: CASSFDRTNTEAFF. DNA of the CDR3: TGTGCCAGCAGTTTTGACAGGACTAACACTGAAGCTTTCTTT. The complete variable domain, with remaining parts taken from reference TRBV28 and TRBJ1-1, reads DVKVTQSSRYLVKRTGEKVFLECVQDMDHENMFWYRQDPGLGLRLIYFSYDVKMKEKGDIPEGYSVSREKKERFSLILESASTNQTSMYLCASSFDRTNTEAFFGQGTRLTVV.

The sample holds a few counts of this clone. The chain combines TRBV28 with TRBJ1-5, with D maybe TRBD1 (5 bases). V dropped 1 base and J dropped 1 base, with 14 bases sitting between them. The CDR3 has 17 residues. Looked up from germline, CDR1 is MDHEN and CDR2 is SYDVKM. This CDR3 reads CASSLLWAGRSNQPQHF. The CDR3 DNA follows: TGTGCCAGCAGTTTATTATGGGCAGGGAGAAGCAATCAGCCCCAGCATTTT.

V gene TRBV29-1 combines with J gene TRBJ2-3; TRBD2 agrees at 12 bases. This CDR3 is built from 15 residues. Germline CDR1 is SQVTM and CDR2 is ANQGSEA. V shed 4 bases, J shed 4 bases, and the junction held 6 bases outside the gene matches. CDR3 DNA: TGCAGCGTTGGGAGAGGGACTAGCGGGCCAGATACGCAGTATTTT. Translating it yields CSVGRGTSGPDTQYF.

The chain carries TRBV19 and TRBJ2-5; perhaps TRBD2 as D (6 bases). Germline V gene sequence: CDR1 LNHDA, CDR2 SQIVND (reference sequence). V lost 5 bases and J lost 2, with 27 bases in between. This CDR3 contains 19 residues. Written as DNA, the CDR3 is TGTGCCAGTAGTTCCAGGAGGGACCGCCCAAGAGGGAAACAAGAGACCCAGTACTTC. Residues: CASSSRRDRPRGKQETQYF. Full variable domain (missing parts from reference TRBV19 and TRBJ2-5): DGGITQSPKYLFRKEGQNVTLSCEQNLNHDAMYWYRQDPGQGLRLIYYSQIVNDFQKGDIAEGYSVSREKKESFPLTVTSAQKNPTAFYLCASSSRRDRPRGKQETQYFGPGTRLLVL.

The rearrangement uses TRBV10-3 and TRBJ2-2; 7 bases fit TRBD1. V was clipped by 10 bases and J by 7 bases; unmatched bases: 12. The CDR3 sequence is 14 residues long. The germline CDR1 and CDR2 sequences are ENHRY and SYGVKD. CDR3 nucleotide sequence: TGTGCCACCACCAGACAGGGCCGGAACGGGGAGCTGTTTTTT. Translation gives CATTRQGRNGELFF.

J is TRBJ2-2 and V is TRBV11-2; D is tentatively TRBD1 or TRBD2 (5 bases each). The ends were cut back, 5 bases at V and 3 bases at J, with 19 bases in the middle. CDR3 size: 17 residues. CDR1 SGHAT and CDR2 FQNNGV come from the germline V gene. The CDR3: CASSHTRGPDYTGELFF. DNA for the CDR3: TGTGCCAGCAGCCACACCCGGGGCCCCGACTACACCGGGGAGCTGTTTTTT.

The J gene is TRBJ2-2, the V gene TRBV13; tentative D call: TRBD2 (5 bases). CDR3 length: 15 amino acids. In germline, CDR1 is PRHDT, CDR2 FYEKMQ (reference sequence). Trimming pared 3 bases from V and 1 base from J, leaving 9 bases between. CDR3: CASSLSGGNTGELFF. CDR3 bases: TGTGCCAGCAGCTTGAGCGGAGGGAACACCGGGGAGCTGTTTTTT.

The chain carries TRBV10-3 and TRBJ2-1, with TRBD2 identical over 7 bases. The J segment lost 2 bases and the V segment lost 4 bases, leaving 5 bases of the junction unmatched. The CDR3 is 15 amino acids. Germline V CDR1 and CDR2: ENHRY, SYGVKD. The CDR3 DNA is TGTGCCATCAGTGCCGGCGGACTAGCCTACAATGAGCAGTTCTTC. Amino acids: CAISAGGLAYNEQFF.

The chain joins TRBV30 to TRBJ1-2, with D uncertain. V was trimmed by 3 bases and J by 0 bases, leaving 8 bases between them. This CDR3 contains 13 residues. Germline V gene sequence: CDR1 GTSNPN, CDR2 SVGIG (reference sequence). The CDR3 protein is CAWSKSANYGYTF. The CDR3 DNA sequence: TGTGCCTGGAGCAAAAGTGCTAACTATGGCTACACCTTC.

V gene TRBV10-3 combines with J gene TRBJ2-2; D unclear. V was cut by 7 bases and J by 2 bases, with 11 bases left in between. The germline gives CDR1 ENHRY, CDR2 SYGVKD. This CDR3 region has 14 residues. The CDR3 here is CAITGFSNTGELFF. The DNA for the CDR3 is TGTGCCATCACCGGGTTTAGTAACACCGGGGAGCTGTTTTTT.

The rearrangement joins TRBV3-1 (or the pseudogene TRBV3-2) to TRBJ2-1, with TRBD1 matching over 7 bases. J gave up 5 bases and V 4 bases, and 11 bases lay outside the gene matches. Germline CDR1 reads LGHDT; CDR2 reads YNNKEL (reference sequence). CDR3 length: 16 residues. The CDR3 loop reads CASSPALQTGDNEQFF. CDR3 in DNA: TGTGCCAGCAGCCCCGCCCTACAAACAGGGGACAATGAGCAGTTCTTC.

This clone has a single count. The chain carries TRBV19 and TRBJ2-3; TRBD2 matches 9 bases. The germline V gene encodes CDR1 LNHDA and CDR2 SQIVND (reference sequence). J was trimmed by 5 bases and V by 9 bases; bases with no gene match: 9. The CDR3 runs to 14 residues. This CDR3 reads CASTPAGGIDTQYF. The CDR3 DNA follows: TGTGCCAGCACCCCAGCGGGAGGTATAGATACGCAGTATTTT.